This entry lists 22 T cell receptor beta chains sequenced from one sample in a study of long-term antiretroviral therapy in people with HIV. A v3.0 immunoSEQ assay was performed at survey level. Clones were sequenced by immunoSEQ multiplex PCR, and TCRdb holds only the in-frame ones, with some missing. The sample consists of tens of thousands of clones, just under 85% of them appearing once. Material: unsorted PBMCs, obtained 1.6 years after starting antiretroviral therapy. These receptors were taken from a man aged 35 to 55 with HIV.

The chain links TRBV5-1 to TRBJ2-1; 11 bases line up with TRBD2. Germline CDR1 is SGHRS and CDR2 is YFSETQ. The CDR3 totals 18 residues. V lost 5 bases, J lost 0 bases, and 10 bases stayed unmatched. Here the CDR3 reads CASRIAGGPVRSYNEQFF. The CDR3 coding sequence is TGCGCCAGCAGGATAGCGGGAGGGCCCGTACGCTCCTACAATGAGCAGTTCTTC.

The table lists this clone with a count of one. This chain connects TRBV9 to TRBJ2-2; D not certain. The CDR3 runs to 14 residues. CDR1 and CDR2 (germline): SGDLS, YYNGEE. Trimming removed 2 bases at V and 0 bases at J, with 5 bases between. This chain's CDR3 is CASSVEANTGELFF. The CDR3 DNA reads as TGTGCCAGCAGCGTGGAAGCGAACACCGGGGAGCTGTTTTTT.

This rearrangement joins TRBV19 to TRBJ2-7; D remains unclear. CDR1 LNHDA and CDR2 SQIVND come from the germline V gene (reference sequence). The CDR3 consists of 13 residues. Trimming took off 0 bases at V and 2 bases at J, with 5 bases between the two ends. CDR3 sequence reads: CASSIDLTYEQYF. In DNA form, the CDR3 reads TGTGCCAGTAGTATAGATCTAACCTACGAGCAGTACTTC.

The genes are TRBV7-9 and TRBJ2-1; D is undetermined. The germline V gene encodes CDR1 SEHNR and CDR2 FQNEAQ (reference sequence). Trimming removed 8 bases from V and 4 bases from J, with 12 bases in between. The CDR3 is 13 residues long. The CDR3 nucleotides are TGTGCCAGCGGATCAGGCCTATACAATGAGCAGTTCTTC. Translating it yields CASGSGLYNEQFF. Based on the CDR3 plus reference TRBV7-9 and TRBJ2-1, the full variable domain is DTGVSQNPRHKITKRGQNVTFRCDPISEHNRLYWYRQTLGQGPEFLTYFQNEAQLEKSRLLSDRFSAERPKGSFSTLEIQRTEQGDSAMYLCASGSGLYNEQFFGPGTRLTVL.

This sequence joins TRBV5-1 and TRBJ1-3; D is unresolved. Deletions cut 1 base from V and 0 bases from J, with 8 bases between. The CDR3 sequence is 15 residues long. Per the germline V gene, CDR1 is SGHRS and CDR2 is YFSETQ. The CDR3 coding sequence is TGCGCCAGCAGCTTGAGCGCTGACTCTGGAAACACCATATATTTT. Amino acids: CASSLSADSGNTIYF.

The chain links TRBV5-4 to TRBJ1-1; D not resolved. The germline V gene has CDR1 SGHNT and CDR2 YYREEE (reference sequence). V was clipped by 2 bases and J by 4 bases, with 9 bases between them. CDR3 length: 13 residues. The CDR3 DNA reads TGTGCCAGCAGCTTTTTCCGGGGCACTGAAGCTTTCTTT. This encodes CASSFFRGTEAFF.

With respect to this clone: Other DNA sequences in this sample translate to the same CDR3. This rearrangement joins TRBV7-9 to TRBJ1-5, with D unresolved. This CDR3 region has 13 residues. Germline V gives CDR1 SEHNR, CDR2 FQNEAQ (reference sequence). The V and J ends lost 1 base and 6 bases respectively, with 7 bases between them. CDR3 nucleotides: TGTGCCAGCAGCTTAGATGAAGGTCAGCCCCAGCATTTT. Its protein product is CASSLDEGQPQHF.

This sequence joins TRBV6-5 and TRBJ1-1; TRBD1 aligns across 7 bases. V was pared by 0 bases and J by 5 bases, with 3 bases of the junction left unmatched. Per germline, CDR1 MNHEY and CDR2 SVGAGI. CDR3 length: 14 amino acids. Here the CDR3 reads CASSYSTGLTEAFF. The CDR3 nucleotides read TGTGCCAGCAGTTACTCGACAGGGCTAACTGAAGCTTTCTTT.

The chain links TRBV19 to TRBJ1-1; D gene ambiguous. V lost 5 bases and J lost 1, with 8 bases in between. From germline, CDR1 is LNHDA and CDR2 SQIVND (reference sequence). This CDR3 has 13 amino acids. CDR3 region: CASSVGSNTEAFF. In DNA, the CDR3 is TGTGCCAGTAGTGTGGGATCGAACACTGAAGCTTTCTTT.

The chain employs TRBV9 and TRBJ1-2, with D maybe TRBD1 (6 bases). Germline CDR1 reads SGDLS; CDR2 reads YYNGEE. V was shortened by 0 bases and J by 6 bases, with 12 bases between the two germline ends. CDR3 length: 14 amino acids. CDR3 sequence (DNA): TGTGCCAGCAGCGTAGTAAGGGGGGACAATGGCTACACCTTC. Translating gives CASSVVRGDNGYTF.

The CDR3 region has the DNA TGCGCCAGCAGCCAATCGTCCCTTGGGACACGAGATGAAAAACTGTTTTTT. It specifies CASSQSSLGTRDEKLFF. The chain is built from TRBV4-1 and TRBJ1-4; the D gene is possibly TRBD1 (6 bases). This CDR3 region has 17 residues. Trimming pared 2 bases from V and 6 bases from J, leaving 19 bases between. Germline loops: CDR1 MGHRA, CDR2 YSYEKL.

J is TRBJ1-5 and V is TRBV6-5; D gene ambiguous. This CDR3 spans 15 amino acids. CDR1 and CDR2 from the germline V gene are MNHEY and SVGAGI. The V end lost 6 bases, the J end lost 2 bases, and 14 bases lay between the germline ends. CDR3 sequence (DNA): TGTGCCAGCAGCTCCACGGTCCTGGGCAATCAGCCCCAGCATTTT. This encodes CASSSTVLGNQPQHF.

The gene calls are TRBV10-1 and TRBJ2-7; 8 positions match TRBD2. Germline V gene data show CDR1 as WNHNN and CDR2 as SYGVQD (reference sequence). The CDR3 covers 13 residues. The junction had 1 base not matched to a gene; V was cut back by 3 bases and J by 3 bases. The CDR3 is CASSDGGGYEQYF. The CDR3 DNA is TGCGCCAGCAGTGACGGGGGGGGCTACGAGCAGTACTTC.

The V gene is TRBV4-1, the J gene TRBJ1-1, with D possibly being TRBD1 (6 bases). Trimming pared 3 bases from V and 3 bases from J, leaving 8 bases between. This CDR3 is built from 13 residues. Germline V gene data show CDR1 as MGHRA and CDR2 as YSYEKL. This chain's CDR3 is CASSQAGDTEAFF. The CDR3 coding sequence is TGCGCCAGCAGCCAGGCAGGGGACACTGAAGCTTTCTTT.

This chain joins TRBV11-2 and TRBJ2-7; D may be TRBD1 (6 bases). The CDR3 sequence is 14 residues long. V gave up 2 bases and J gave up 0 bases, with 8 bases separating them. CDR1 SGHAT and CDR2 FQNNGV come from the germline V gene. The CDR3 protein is CASSLQGSSYEQYF. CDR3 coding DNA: TGTGCCAGCAGCTTACAGGGGAGCTCCTACGAGCAGTACTTC.

The CDR3 nucleotides read TGTGCCAGCTTCCTTATCGGGGGGGTCCGGAGCTCCTACAATGAGCAGTTCTTC. It is translated as CASFLIGGVRSSYNEQFF. The rearrangement links TRBV18 to TRBJ2-1; 8 nucleotides match TRBD2. This CDR3 is 18 amino acids long. Germline V CDR1 and CDR2: KGHSH, LQKENI. Germline trimming cut 7 bases from V and 0 bases from J; bases unmatched to any gene: 14.

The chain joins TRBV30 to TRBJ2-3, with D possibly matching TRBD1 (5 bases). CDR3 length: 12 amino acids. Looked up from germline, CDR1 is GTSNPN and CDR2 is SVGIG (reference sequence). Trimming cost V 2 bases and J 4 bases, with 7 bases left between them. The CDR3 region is CAWSSRADTQYF. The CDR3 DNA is TGTGCCTGGAGTAGCAGGGCAGATACGCAGTATTTT.

CDR3 sequence (DNA): TGTGCCAGCAGCTCGCCTTTGTCGAATGAGCAGTTCTTC. The encoded protein is CASSSPLSNEQFF. The rearrangement joins TRBV7-3 to TRBJ2-1; no reliable D call. The CDR3 runs to 13 residues. Trimming pared 4 bases from V and 7 bases from J, leaving 11 bases between. Germline CDR1 SGHTA, CDR2 FQGTGA.

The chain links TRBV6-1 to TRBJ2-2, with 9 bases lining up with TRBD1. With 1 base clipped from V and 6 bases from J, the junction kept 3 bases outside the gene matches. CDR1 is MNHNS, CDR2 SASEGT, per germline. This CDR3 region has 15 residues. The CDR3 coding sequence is TGTGCCAGCAGTGAAGGGACAGGGGTGTCCGGGGAGCTGTTTTTT. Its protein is CASSEGTGVSGELFF.

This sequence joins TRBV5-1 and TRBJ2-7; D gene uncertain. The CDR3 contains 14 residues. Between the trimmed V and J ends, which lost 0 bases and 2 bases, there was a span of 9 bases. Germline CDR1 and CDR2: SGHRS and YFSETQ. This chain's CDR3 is CASSLVAVPYEQYF. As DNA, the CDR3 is TGCGCCAGCAGCTTGGTGGCGGTTCCCTACGAGCAGTACTTC.

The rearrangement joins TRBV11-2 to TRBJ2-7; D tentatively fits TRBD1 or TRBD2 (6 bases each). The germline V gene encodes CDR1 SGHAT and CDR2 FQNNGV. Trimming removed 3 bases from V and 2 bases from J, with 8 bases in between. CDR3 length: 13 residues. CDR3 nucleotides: TGTGCCAGCAGCTTGAGGGGGGCCTACGAGCAGTACTTC. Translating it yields CASSLRGAYEQYF.

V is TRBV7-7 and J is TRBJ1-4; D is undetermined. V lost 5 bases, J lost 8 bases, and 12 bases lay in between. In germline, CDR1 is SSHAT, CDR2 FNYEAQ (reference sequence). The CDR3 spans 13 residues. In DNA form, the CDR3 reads TGTGCCAGCAGCCCGGACCCCGGCGAAAAACTGTTTTTT. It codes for CASSPDPGEKLFF.